This is a list of T cell receptor beta chains from one sample in a study of blood T cell repertoires in COVID-19. Produced via immunoSEQ multiplex PCR; TCRdb's table is partial and in-frame only. Altogether 95,000 to 150,000 clones are present, about nine tenths being singletons, with the ten largest covering approximately 4.2%. The specimen was peripheral blood. These receptors originate from a man between 40 and 49 years old with acute or convalescent COVID-19. CDR3s include the opening cysteine and the closing phenylalanine or tryptophan. D genes are given only for firm matches. Rows may omit the clone size; those that give it use once, few, many or a size class.

d_gene,v_gene,abundance,j_gene,CDR3nt,CDR3aa
NA,TRBV6-1,NA,TRBJ1-1,TGTGCCAGCAGTGAAGCCGGGACATACCCCACTGAAGCTTTCTTT,CASSEAGTYPTEAFF
TRBD1,TRBV11-2,NA,TRBJ2-5,TGTGCCAGCAGGGGTGACAGGGCTCGGGAGACCCAGTACTTC,CASRGDRARETQYF
NA,TRBV6-5,few,TRBJ1-2,TGTGCCAGCACTAGTGCTGGGAGGGGCGGCTACACCTTC,CASTSAGRGGYTF
NA,TRBV5-1,NA,TRBJ1-2,TGCGCCAGCTCCCCCCGGGGGGGAGACTATGGCTACACCTTC,CASSPRGGDYGYTF
NA,TRBV7-9,NA,TRBJ2-7,TGTGCCAGCAGCTTATCGTCCCTTTCTTACGAGCAGTACTTC,CASSLSSLSYEQYF
TRBD1,TRBV7-2,few,TRBJ1-2,TGTGCCAGCAGCATCCGACAGGGAGTTATCTATGGCTACACCTTC,CASSIRQGVIYGYTF
TRBD2,TRBV5-1,NA,TRBJ2-5,TGCGCCAGCAGCGCCGGGAGGGCGCGAGAGACCCAGTACTTC,CASSAGRARETQYF
TRBD1,TRBV9,NA,TRBJ2-7,TGTGCCAGCAGCGTAGAGACAGGGAATTCCTACGAGCAGTACTTC,CASSVETGNSYEQYF
NA,TRBV5-1,NA,TRBJ1-2,TGCGCCAGCAAATGGGATACAGGGTACGGCTACACCTTC,CASKWDTGYGYTF
TRBD2,TRBV7-2,NA,TRBJ2-1,TGTGCCAGCAGCCTACTAGCGTTCGCCTACAATGAGCAGTTCTTC,CASSLLAFAYNEQFF
NA,TRBV7-9,NA,TRBJ1-2,TGTGCCAGCAGCTTAGCGCTTCAGGGATCGAGCTATGGCTACACCTTC,CASSLALQGSSYGYTF
TRBD1,TRBV2,few,TRBJ2-1,TGTGCCAGCAGCTTAGGACAGGGGGAGGGCAATGAGCAGTTCTTC,CASSLGQGEGNEQFF
NA,TRBV15,NA,TRBJ2-5,TGTGCCACCAGTCCAGGGTTCCAGGCGGAAGAGACCCAGTACTTC,CATSPGFQAEETQYF
NA,TRBV6-5,NA,TRBJ1-3,TGTGCCACCGACAGTTCTGGAAACACCATATATTTT,CATDSSGNTIYF
NA,TRBV6-5,NA,TRBJ1-2,TGTGCCAGCAGTTACGGACAAGGGTCTAACTATGGCTACACCTTC,CASSYGQGSNYGYTF
NA,TRBV5-1,NA,TRBJ2-2,TGCGCCAGCAGCCCAGGATTCGCGAACACCGGGGAGCTGTTTTTT,CASSPGFANTGELFF
NA,TRBV7-9,NA,TRBJ1-1,TGTGCCAGCAGCCCCCCCTACACTGAAGCTTTCTTT,CASSPPYTEAFF